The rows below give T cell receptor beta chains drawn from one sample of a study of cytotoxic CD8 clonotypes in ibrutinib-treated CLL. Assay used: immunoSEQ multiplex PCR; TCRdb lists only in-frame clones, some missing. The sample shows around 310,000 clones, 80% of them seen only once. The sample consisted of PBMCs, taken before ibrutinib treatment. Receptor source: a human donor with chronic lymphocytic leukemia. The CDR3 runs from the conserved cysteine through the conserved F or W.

CDR3aa: CASNWGTGGGETQYF
v_gene: TRBV6-1
j_gene: TRBJ2-5

CDR3aa: CASRRTGINEKLFF
v_gene: TRBV7-9
j_gene: TRBJ1-4

CDR3aa: CATNSGPGQGVNEQYF
v_gene: TRBV27
j_gene: TRBJ2-7

CDR3aa: CASSHFVSYEQYF
v_gene: TRBV4-3
j_gene: TRBJ2-7

CDR3aa: CASSEYIVGAETQYF
v_gene: TRBV25-1
j_gene: TRBJ2-5

CDR3aa: CASSVSSGEGYTF
v_gene: TRBV9
j_gene: TRBJ1-2

CDR3aa: CATSASGSSNFNNEQFF
v_gene: TRBV27
j_gene: TRBJ2-1

CDR3aa: CASSYALREGNYEQYF
v_gene: TRBV6-6
j_gene: TRBJ2-7

CDR3aa: CSARDNYEQYF
v_gene: TRBV20-1
j_gene: TRBJ2-7

CDR3aa: CSVHTSGTGELDYGYTF
v_gene: TRBV29-1
j_gene: TRBJ1-2